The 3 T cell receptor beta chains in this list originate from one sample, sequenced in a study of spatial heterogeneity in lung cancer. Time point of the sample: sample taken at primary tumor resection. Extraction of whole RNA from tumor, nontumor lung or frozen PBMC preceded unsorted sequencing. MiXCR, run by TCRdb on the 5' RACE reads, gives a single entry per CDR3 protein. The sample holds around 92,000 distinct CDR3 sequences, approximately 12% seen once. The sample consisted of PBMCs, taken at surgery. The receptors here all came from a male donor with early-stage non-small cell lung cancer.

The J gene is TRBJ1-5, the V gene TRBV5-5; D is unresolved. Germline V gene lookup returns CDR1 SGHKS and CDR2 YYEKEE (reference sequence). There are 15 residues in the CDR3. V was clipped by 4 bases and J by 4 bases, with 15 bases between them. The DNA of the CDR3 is TGTGCCAGCAGCCCGAGTGCTGGGCTAAATCAGCCCCAGCATTTT. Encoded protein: CASSPSAGLNQPQHF.

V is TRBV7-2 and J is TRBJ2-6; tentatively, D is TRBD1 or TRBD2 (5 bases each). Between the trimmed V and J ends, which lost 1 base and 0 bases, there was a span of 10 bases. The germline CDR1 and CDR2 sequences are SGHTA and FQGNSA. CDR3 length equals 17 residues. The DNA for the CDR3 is TGTGCCAGCAGCTTAGAATGGGGGAGCTCTGGGGCCAACGTCCTGACTTTC. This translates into CASSLEWGSSGANVLTF. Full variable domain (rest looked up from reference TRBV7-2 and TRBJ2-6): GAGVSQSPSNKVTEKGKDVELRCDPISGHTALYWYRQSLGQGLEFLIYFQGNSAPDKSGLPSDRFSAERTGGSVSTLTIQRTQQEDSAVYLCASSLEWGSSGANVLTFGAGSRLTVL.

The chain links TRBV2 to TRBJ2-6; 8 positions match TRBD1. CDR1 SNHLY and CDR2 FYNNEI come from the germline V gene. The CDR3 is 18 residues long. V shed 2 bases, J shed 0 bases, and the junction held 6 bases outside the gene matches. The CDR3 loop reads CASSEYGTGLSGANVLTF. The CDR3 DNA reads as TGTGCCAGCAGTGAATACGGGACAGGCCTCTCTGGGGCCAACGTCCTGACTTTC.